Given below is one TCR beta chain in context. Its antigen is currently unknown. Donors were healthy HIV-negative adults without recently reported acute infections or vaccinations. In the CD4+ fraction, cells were divided into CD45RA+ naive and CD45RA-negative memory subsets. The sample originates from a study of shared clonotypes between healthy human individuals. Assay used: immunoSEQ multiplex PCR; TCRdb lists only in-frame clones, some missing. The sample lists over a million clones, around 97% occurring once. Germline V CDR1 and CDR2: SGHNT, YENEEA. V lost 2 bases, J lost 7 bases, and 8 bases lay in between. The CDR3 contains 13 residues. Whole-study findings and limits: Tissues were not sampled, only blood, and their repertoires likely differ. Several donors held about 5.1% of naive CD4 clonotypes in common.

The receptor was derived from a man between 25 and 39 years old in good health. This rearrangement joins TRBV11-3 to TRBJ2-2; D remains ambiguous. Sequencing was performed on naive CD4+ T cells sorted from blood. Sample subset: CD45RA+ positively selected. The chain's CDR3 is CASSLQDGGELFF. CDR3 sequence (DNA): TGTGCCAGCAGCTTACAGGACGGCGGGGAGCTGTTTTTT.